A selection of T cell receptor beta chains follows, all from one sample in a study of neurological immune-mediated disorders. TCRdb reprocessed the 5' RACE reads via MiXCR and lists one record per CDR3 protein. The sample has 45,000 to 55,000 distinct CDR3 sequences; around 5.8% are singletons. The sequencing sample was made of CD4+ T cells from blood. The origin of the receptors is a woman under 30 with multiple sclerosis. Each CDR3 is given with its conserved first and last residue. Fields, in order: J gene, V gene, clone size, D gene, CDR3 protein, CDR3 DNA. A D gene is named only where the DNA matches it firmly. Clone size is shown for a subset of rows, as once, few, many or a class of expanded clone.

J gene: TRBJ2-5; V gene: TRBV20-1; clone size: many; D gene: TRBD1; CDR3 protein: CSASPGQQGVGETQYF; CDR3 DNA: TGCAGTGCTAGCCCCGGGCAACAGGGGGTGGGGGAGACCCAGTACTTC
J gene: TRBJ2-1; V gene: TRBV30; clone size: many; D gene: -; CDR3 protein: CAWSVSGLNEQFF; CDR3 DNA: TGTGCCTGGAGTGTCTCGGGTCTCAATGAGCAGTTCTTC
J gene: TRBJ1-1; V gene: TRBV30; clone size: many; D gene: TRBD1; CDR3 protein: CAWSAQGARVGTEAFF; CDR3 DNA: TGTGCCTGGAGTGCGCAGGGGGCGCGGGTTGGCACTGAAGCTTTCTTT
J gene: TRBJ1-2; V gene: TRBV20-1; clone size: many; D gene: -; CDR3 protein: CSAPGHPGGGYGYTF; CDR3 DNA: TGCAGTGCCCCGGGACACCCTGGGGGGGGATATGGCTACACCTTC
J gene: TRBJ2-3; V gene: TRBV5-1; clone size: many; D gene: -; CDR3 protein: CASSLSGLDTQYF; CDR3 DNA: TGCGCCAGCAGCTTATCGGGTTTAGATACGCAGTATTTT
J gene: TRBJ2-3; V gene: TRBV7-2; clone size: many; D gene: -; CDR3 protein: CASSPMSPTSTDTQYF; CDR3 DNA: TGTGCCAGCAGTCCGATGTCGCCGACTAGCACAGATACGCAGTATTTT
J gene: TRBJ1-4; V gene: TRBV6-1; clone size: few; D gene: -; CDR3 protein: CASSAGHPNEKLFF; CDR3 DNA: TGTGCCAGCAGTGCGGGGCACCCTAATGAAAAACTGTTTTTT
J gene: TRBJ2-5; V gene: TRBV20-1; clone size: medium-sized; D gene: TRBD1; CDR3 protein: CSAITVGQAFSGRETQYF; CDR3 DNA: TGCAGTGCCATTACCGTGGGACAGGCTTTTTCCGGTAGAGAGACCCAGTACTTC
J gene: TRBJ2-2; V gene: TRBV11-2; clone size: many; D gene: TRBD2; CDR3 protein: CASSSSGGYTGELFF; CDR3 DNA: TGTGCCAGCAGCTCCTCGGGGGGATACACCGGGGAGCTGTTTTTT
J gene: TRBJ2-3; V gene: TRBV4-2; clone size: -; D gene: -; CDR3 protein: CASSQNKYGTDTQYF; CDR3 DNA: TGTGCCAGCAGCCAAAATAAGTACGGCACAGATACGCAGTATTTT
J gene: TRBJ1-5; V gene: TRBV7-9; clone size: -; D gene: TRBD1; CDR3 protein: CASSLVIGQGSNQPQHF; CDR3 DNA: TGTGCCAGCAGCTTAGTAATCGGACAGGGGTCCAATCAGCCCCAGCATTTT